The clone carrying this T cell receptor beta chain was found a few times. The target antigen is unknown. The record originates from a study of beta chain features in type 1 diabetes. CDR1 is ENHRY and CDR2 is SYGVKD in the germline V gene. This CDR3 contains 14 residues. Losses at the gene ends were 11 bases for V and 8 bases for J; bases not matched to a gene: 11. Study-wide findings and caveats: The study found moderately but significantly shorter TCRB CDR3s in all four CD4+ subsets of Type 1 diabetes patients.

Sequencing targeted expressed TCRB transcripts, as all isolated RNA had been reverse transcribed. TCRdb keeps only in-frame clones here, not all; method: immunoSEQ multiplex PCR. The sample holds 250,000 to 300,000 clones, roughly an eighth seen once. The source of this sequence is a young man with type 1 diabetes. The sequenced sample consisted of naive CD4+ T cells from blood. V and J are TRBV10-3 and TRBJ2-2; 10 bases are shared with TRBD1. Here the CDR3 DNA reads TGTGCCTCCCTCCACGACAGGGGGCGAGGGGAGCTGTTTTTT. Translation: CASLHDRGRGELFF.